This T cell receptor beta chain stems from a study of blood T cell repertoires in COVID-19. The method was immunoSEQ multiplex PCR; TCRdb's version includes in-frame clones alone and lacks a portion of them. The sample holds around 160,000 clones, roughly 90% seen once. Germline V lookup: CDR1 SGHTA, CDR2 FQGNSA. This CDR3 contains 15 residues. The V gene lost 1 base and the J gene lost 7 bases, with 13 bases spanning the gap. The specimen sequenced was PBMCs or T cells enriched from blood (not recorded which). This TCR came from a woman between 25 and 40 years old with acute COVID-19. The chain uses TRBV7-2 and TRBJ2-2; D is unresolved. CDR3: CASSLVLYGGGELFF. In DNA form, the CDR3 reads TGTGCCAGCAGCTTAGTTTTGTATGGCGGCGGGGAGCTGTTTTTT.